This T cell receptor beta chain was observed in a study of T cell responses to AZD1222 COVID-19 vaccine. The method was immunoSEQ multiplex PCR; TCRdb's version includes in-frame clones alone and lacks a portion of them. The profile covers just over 150,000 clones, with 87% appearing a single time and approximately 9% taken by the ten largest. Looked up from germline, CDR1 is MNHEY and CDR2 is SVGEGT. V shed 2 bases and J shed 6 bases, with 5 bases lying between them. The CDR3 has 12 residues. This TCR was recovered from an adult who received the AZD1222 COVID-19 vaccine. V gene TRBV6-2 or TRBV6-3 combines with J gene TRBJ2-1; D is unclear. The input for sequencing was peripheral blood, taken 28 days after the second AZD1222 dose. DNA for the CDR3: TGTGCCAGCAGTTACCCCCCCAATGAGCAGTTCTTC. Translated: CASSYPPNEQFF.